The source of this TCR beta chain is a study of blood T cell repertoires in COVID-19. Comments on this clone: The missing conserved phenylalanine or tryptophan at the end of this CDR3 makes a read error likely. The DNA is omitted, as the CDR3 cannot be located on it reliably, and the CDR3 follows TCRdb's listing.

The germline V gene encodes CDR1 SGDLS and CDR2 YYNGEE. The CDR3 length is 10 residues, termini included. Profiled with immunoSEQ multiplex PCR; TCRdb holds only in-frame clones, not every one. Altogether roughly 300,000 clones are present, roughly nine tenths being singletons, with the ten largest covering approximately 17%. The sequencing input was PBMCs or T cells enriched from blood (not recorded which). The genes are TRBV9 and TRBJ2-7; the table's D call TRBD2 went unverified against the DNA. The sequence came from a woman aged 25 to 45 who had recovered from COVID-19. The CDR3 spells CASSPPLARL.